The 19 T cell receptor beta chains below were found in one sample sequenced in a study of OX40 agonist ivuxolimab in advanced cancers. Clones were read by immunoSEQ multiplex PCR, and TCRdb kept only the in-frame ones, dropping some. The sample yields approximately 99,000 clones, around 90% seen once. This specimen consisted of CD4+ or CD8+ T cells sorted from blood, obtained in a trial of the OX40 agonist ivuxolimab. The source is an adult with an advanced solid tumor such as melanoma, head and neck, liver or kidney cancer.

The V call is TRBV19, the J call TRBJ1-4; maybe TRBD1 (5 bases). V dropped 9 bases and J dropped 2 bases, with 13 bases sitting between them. This CDR3 is 14 amino acids long. CDR1 and CDR2 (germline): LNHDA, SQIVND (reference sequence). The CDR3 loop is CASQPGVTNEKLFF. The CDR3 coding sequence is TGTGCCAGCCAGCCGGGGGTCACTAATGAAAAACTGTTTTTT.

As DNA, the CDR3 is TGCGCCAGCAGTGAGTGGAGGGGATTGGGAAATCAGCCCCAGCATTTT. Protein: CASSEWRGLGNQPQHF. This rearrangement joins TRBV10-2 to TRBJ1-5; tentatively, D is TRBD1 (5 bases). The CDR3 runs to 16 residues. CDR1 is WSHSY and CDR2 is SAAADI in the germline V gene. V lost 1 base, J lost 4 bases, and 14 bases lay in between.

The chain combines TRBV9 with TRBJ2-1; D unresolved. The V gene's germline CDR1 is SGDLS and CDR2 YYNGEE. Trimming removed 0 bases at V and 4 bases at J, with 8 bases between. The CDR3 is 14 amino acids. The CDR3 region is CASSVEVRYNEQFF. CDR3 DNA: TGTGCCAGCAGCGTAGAGGTCAGGTACAATGAGCAGTTCTTC.

V is TRBV5-4 and J is TRBJ2-6; D uncertain. This CDR3 has 15 residues. The V end lost 4 bases, the J end lost 0 bases, and 8 bases lay between the germline ends. Germline CDR1 SGHNT, CDR2 YYREEE (reference sequence). CDR3 loop: CASSTAASGANVLTF. The CDR3 DNA is TGTGCCAGCAGCACCGCAGCCTCTGGGGCCAACGTCCTGACTTTC.

The chain has TRBV19 and TRBJ2-7, with D possibly being TRBD1 (5 bases). The germline gives CDR1 LNHDA, CDR2 SQIVND (reference sequence). V lost 3 bases, J lost 7 bases, and 19 bases lay in between. The CDR3 spans 15 residues. The DNA of the CDR3 is TGTGCCAGTAGTATGGGAACAGGTAGGCTTGGGGAGCAGTACTTC. It is translated as CASSMGTGRLGEQYF.

The rearrangement joins TRBV6-5 to TRBJ1-1; 10 bases are a match to TRBD1. CDR1 MNHEY and CDR2 SVGAGI come from the germline V gene. The CDR3 covers 15 residues. V gave up 6 bases and J gave up 5 bases; unmatched junction bases: 9. The CDR3 here is CASRSTGGRGTEAFF. The CDR3 DNA reads TGTGCCAGCAGATCGACAGGGGGCCGAGGGACTGAAGCTTTCTTT.

This sequence joins TRBV5-6 and TRBJ1-1; D is unclear. V was shortened by 1 base and J by 10 bases, with 14 bases between the two germline ends. Per germline, CDR1 SGHDT and CDR2 YYEEEE. CDR3 length: 13 residues. The CDR3 loop is CASSLYLKPGAFF. The CDR3 DNA reads as TGTGCCAGCAGCTTGTACCTTAAGCCGGGAGCTTTCTTT.

J is TRBJ2-7 and V is TRBV19; the match to TRBD1 covers 9 bases. V lost 4 bases to trimming and J lost 7 bases; unmatched junction nucleotides: 5. Germline loops: CDR1 LNHDA, CDR2 SQIVND (reference sequence). The CDR3 totals 13 residues. The CDR3 loop reads CASSRDRVGEQYF. Written as DNA, the CDR3 is TGTGCCAGTAGTAGGGACAGGGTGGGAGAGCAGTACTTC.

The V and J genes are TRBV27 and TRBJ1-2; D ambiguous. Germline V CDR1 and CDR2: MNHEY, SMNVEV (reference sequence). Trimming took off 3 bases at V and 3 bases at J, with 11 bases between the two ends. This CDR3 has 14 amino acids. The CDR3 protein is CASSLQDGDYGYTF. The CDR3 bases are TGTGCCAGCAGTTTGCAGGACGGAGACTATGGCTACACCTTC.

The chain has TRBV10-3 and TRBJ2-7, with TRBD1 matching over 10 bases. There are 15 residues in the CDR3. Germline assignment: CDR1 ENHRY and CDR2 SYGVKD. The V and J ends lost 3 bases and 4 bases, in that order; junction bases with no gene match: 6. The CDR3 DNA is TGTGCCATCAGTGACGACAGGGGGCAAGGATACGAGCAGTACTTC. Protein sequence: CAISDDRGQGYEQYF.

The genes are TRBV19 and TRBJ2-1, with D possibly TRBD2 on 6 matching bases. This CDR3 comprises 13 residues. V was shortened by 7 bases and J by 8 bases, with 15 bases between the two germline ends. CDR1 is LNHDA, CDR2 SQIVND, per germline (reference sequence). DNA of the CDR3: TGTGCCAGTACCTATCCTTCGGGAGATGAGCAGTTCTTC. Protein sequence: CASTYPSGDEQFF.

J is TRBJ1-1 and V is TRBV5-1; TRBD1 matches at 9 bases. After removal of 1 base from V and 3 bases from J, the junction contained 4 bases not matched to a gene. Germline V gene data show CDR1 as SGHRS and CDR2 as YFSETQ. The CDR3 length is 15 residues. CDR3 coding DNA: TGCGCCAGCAGCTTGCTACAGGGGGCGGACACTGAAGCTTTCTTT. It yields the protein CASSLLQGADTEAFF.

The rearrangement uses TRBV7-3 and TRBJ2-1; 10 bases match TRBD1. The CDR3 is made up of 15 amino acids. V lost 3 bases and J lost 7; bases outside the gene matches: 6. Germline CDR1 is SGHTA and CDR2 is FQGTGA. CDR3 bases: TGTGCCAGCAGCTTGGGGACAGGGGTGGTAAATGAGCAGTTCTTC. Encoded protein: CASSLGTGVVNEQFF.

The chain joins TRBV5-6 to TRBJ2-2; a possible D gene is TRBD1 (5 bases). The CDR3 sequence is 13 residues long. CDR1 and CDR2 from the germline V gene are SGHDT and YYEEEE. V was clipped by 4 bases and J by 6 bases, with 10 bases between them. CDR3 sequence: CASSRDSPGELFF. The CDR3, as DNA: TGTGCCAGCAGCCGTGACAGCCCCGGGGAGCTGTTTTTT.

This chain connects TRBV30 to TRBJ1-2; unclear D gene. Germline loops: CDR1 GTSNPN, CDR2 SVGIG (reference sequence). This CDR3 region has 12 residues. Trimming took 0 bases from V and 5 from J, leaving 7 bases between them. The CDR3 is CAWSVSGYGYTF. Here the CDR3 DNA reads TGTGCCTGGAGTGTAAGCGGGTATGGCTACACCTTC.

The J gene is TRBJ1-2, the V gene TRBV7-9; the match to TRBD1 covers 8 bases. Germline CDR1 SEHNR, CDR2 FQNEAQ (reference sequence). The V gene end was trimmed by 4 bases and the J gene end by 7 bases; junction bases not matched to a gene: 2. This CDR3 is 12 amino acids long. This CDR3 is CASSSQGVGYTF. In DNA, the CDR3 is TGTGCCAGCAGCTCACAGGGGGTTGGCTACACCTTC.

The chain employs TRBV5-6 and TRBJ2-7; D unresolved. The germline V gene has CDR1 SGHDT and CDR2 YYEEEE. Trimming stripped 2 bases from V and 0 bases from J, with 12 bases between. CDR3 length equals 15 residues. The CDR3 nucleotides are TGTGCCAGCAGCTTCAGGTCCGCCAGCTCCTACGAGCAGTACTTC. Translation gives CASSFRSASSYEQYF.

The J gene is TRBJ2-3, the V gene TRBV10-2; weak D call: TRBD2 (6 bases). The CDR3 runs 16 residues. CDR1 is WSHSY, CDR2 SAAADI, per germline. V lost 2 bases and J lost 1, with 13 bases in between. This CDR3 reads CASSEAYSGGTDTQYF. CDR3 DNA: TGCGCCAGCAGTGAGGCCTATAGCGGAGGCACAGATACGCAGTATTTT.

The genes are TRBV6-1 and TRBJ2-3; 7 bases fit TRBD2. Germline-derived CDR1 and CDR2 are MNHNS and SASEGT. V shed 4 bases, J shed 5 bases, and the junction held 6 bases outside the gene matches. The CDR3 length is 14 residues. CDR3 DNA sequence: TGTGCCAGCAGTGGAGCGGGAAGTTTAGATACGCAGTATTTT. Protein: CASSGAGSLDTQYF.